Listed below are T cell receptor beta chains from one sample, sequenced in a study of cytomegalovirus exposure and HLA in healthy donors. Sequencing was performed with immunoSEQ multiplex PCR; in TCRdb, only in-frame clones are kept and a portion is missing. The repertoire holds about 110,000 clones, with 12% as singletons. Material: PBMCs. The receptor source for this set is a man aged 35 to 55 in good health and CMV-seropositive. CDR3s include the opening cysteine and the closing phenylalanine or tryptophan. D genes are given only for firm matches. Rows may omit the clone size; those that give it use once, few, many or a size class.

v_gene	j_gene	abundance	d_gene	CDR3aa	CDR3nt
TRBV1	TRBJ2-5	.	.	CTSSQGADGVGTQYF	TGCACCAGCAGCCAAGGAGCGGATGGGGTCGGGACCCAGTACTTC
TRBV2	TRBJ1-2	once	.	CASSELGARGYTF	TGTGCCAGCAGTGAATTAGGGGCGCGGGGCTACACCTTC
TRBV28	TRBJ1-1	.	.	CASRGGLTEAFF	TGTGCCAGCAGAGGAGGGCTCACTGAAGCTTTCTTT
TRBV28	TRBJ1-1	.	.	CASSLTANTEAFF	TGTGCCAGCAGTTTAACTGCGAACACTGAAGCTTTCTTT
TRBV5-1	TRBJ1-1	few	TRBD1	CASSLGQGITEAFF	TGCGCCAGCAGCTTGGGACAGGGAATCACTGAAGCTTTCTTT
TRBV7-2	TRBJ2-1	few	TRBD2	CASSALVAGGIYNEQFF	TGTGCCAGCAGCGCATTAGTGGCGGGAGGGATCTACAATGAGCAGTTCTTC
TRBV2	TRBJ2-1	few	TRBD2	CASTFGRTSGRMGTEQFF	TGTGCCAGCACTTTCGGAAGGACTAGCGGGAGAATGGGGACTGAGCAGTTCTTC
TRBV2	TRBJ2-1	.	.	CASSVRGEQFF	TGTGCCAGCAGTGTCAGGGGTGAGCAGTTCTTC
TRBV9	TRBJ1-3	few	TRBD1	CASSLMTGGGNTIYF	TGTGCCAGCAGTCTTATGACAGGGGGCGGAAACACCATATATTTT
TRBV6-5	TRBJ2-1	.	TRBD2	CASSFQRERYEQFF	TGTGCCAGCAGTTTTCAGCGGGAGCGGTATGAGCAGTTCTTC
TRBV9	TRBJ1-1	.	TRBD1	CASSPGDRGSTFF	TGTGCCAGCAGCCCGGGGGACAGGGGGTCGACTTTCTTT
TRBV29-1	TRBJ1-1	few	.	CSVAQGGGTEAFF	TGCAGCGTAGCACAGGGCGGAGGCACTGAAGCTTTCTTT
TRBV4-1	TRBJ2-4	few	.	CASSPTTGRNIQYF	TGCGCCAGCAGCCCTACGACTGGAAGAAACATTCAGTACTTC
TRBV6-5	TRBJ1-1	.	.	CASSQRWDILEAFF	TGTGCCAGCAGCCAGAGGTGGGACATACTTGAAGCTTTCTTT
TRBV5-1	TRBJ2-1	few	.	CASSGRTNPEQFF	TGCGCCAGCAGCGGGCGGACTAACCCCGAGCAGTTCTTC
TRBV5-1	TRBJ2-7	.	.	CASNLLGRGEQYF	TGCGCCAGCAACCTTCTGGGCAGGGGCGAGCAGTACTTC
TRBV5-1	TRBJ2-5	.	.	CASSSGQSQETQYF	TGCGCCAGCAGCTCCGGACAGTCCCAAGAGACCCAGTACTTC
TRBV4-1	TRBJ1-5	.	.	CASSQWGESNQPQHF	TGCGCCAGCAGCCAATGGGGGGAAAGCAATCAGCCCCAGCATTTT
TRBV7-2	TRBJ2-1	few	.	CASSLVSRGLSYNEQFF	TGTGCCAGCAGCTTAGTCTCCAGGGGCCTCTCCTACAATGAGCAGTTCTTC
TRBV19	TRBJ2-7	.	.	CASSIGQGHSYEQYF	TGTGCCAGTAGTATTGGGCAGGGGCACTCCTACGAGCAGTACTTC
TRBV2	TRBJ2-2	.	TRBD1	CASSAGQGVFGELFF	TGTGCCAGCAGCGCCGGACAGGGGGTTTTCGGGGAGCTGTTTTTT
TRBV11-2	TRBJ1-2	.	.	CASTTFKGVGYTF	TGTGCCAGCACCACTTTTAAAGGGGTCGGCTACACCTTC
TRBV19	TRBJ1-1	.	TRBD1	CASSTKGQGNTEAFF	TGTGCCAGTAGTACCAAGGGACAGGGGAACACTGAAGCTTTCTTT
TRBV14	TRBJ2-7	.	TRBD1	CASSPFDRDEQYF	TGTGCCAGCAGCCCCTTCGACAGGGACGAGCAGTACTTC
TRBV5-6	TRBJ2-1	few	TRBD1	CASSAQGDNEQFF	TGTGCCAGCAGCGCACAGGGGGACAATGAGCAGTTCTTC
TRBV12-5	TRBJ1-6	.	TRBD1	CASGPGQVNSPLHF	TGTGCTAGTGGCCCGGGACAGGTTAATTCACCCCTCCACTTT
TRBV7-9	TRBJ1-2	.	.	CASSRGIQNYGYTF	TGTGCCAGCAGCCGCGGGATCCAGAACTATGGCTACACCTTC
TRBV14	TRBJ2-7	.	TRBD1	CASSHGQGLYEQYF	TGTGCCAGCAGCCATGGACAGGGTCTCTACGAGCAGTACTTC
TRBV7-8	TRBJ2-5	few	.	CASSHRGTPQETQYF	TGTGCCAGCAGCCATAGGGGGACACCGCAAGAGACCCAGTACTTC
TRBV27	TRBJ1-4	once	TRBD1	CASSLRGQGLTNEKLFF	TGTGCCAGCAGTTTAAGAGGACAGGGACTTACTAATGAAAAACTGTTTTTT
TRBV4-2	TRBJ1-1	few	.	CASSQAGGPMNTEAFF	TGTGCCAGCAGCCAAGCCGGCGGGCCCATGAACACTGAAGCTTTCTTT
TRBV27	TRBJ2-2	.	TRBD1	CASSFNGQVNTGELFF	TGTGCCAGCAGTTTCAACGGACAGGTTAACACCGGGGAGCTGTTTTTT
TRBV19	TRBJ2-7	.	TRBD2	CASSRMGGRAEAYEQYF	TGTGCCAGTAGCCGGATGGGCGGGAGAGCAGAAGCTTACGAGCAGTACTTC
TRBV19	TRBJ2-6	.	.	CASRPAGGDSSGANVLTF	TGTGCCAGTAGGCCGGCCGGGGGGGACAGCTCTGGGGCCAACGTCCTGACTTTC
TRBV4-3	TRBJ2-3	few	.	CASAGLSTGDTQYF	TGCGCCAGCGCCGGGCTATCCACGGGGGATACGCAGTATTTT
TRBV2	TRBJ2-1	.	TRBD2	CASRGTSGRFYNEQFF	TGTGCCAGCAGGGGGACTAGCGGGAGGTTTTACAATGAGCAGTTCTTC
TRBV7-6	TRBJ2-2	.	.	CASSQVGLALTGELFF	TGTGCCAGCAGCCAGGTGGGACTGGCCCTCACCGGGGAGCTGTTTTTT
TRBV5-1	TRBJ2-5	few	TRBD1	CATSTGGQETQYF	TGCGCCACTTCGACAGGGGGACAAGAGACCCAGTACTTC
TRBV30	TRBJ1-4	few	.	CASTDRIGEKLFF	TGTGCCTCGACCGACAGGATCGGTGAAAAACTGTTTTTT
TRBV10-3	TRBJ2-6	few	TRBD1	CAISRDRGPGANVLTF	TGTGCCATCAGCCGGGACAGGGGGCCTGGGGCCAACGTCCTGACTTTC
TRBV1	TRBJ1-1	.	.	CTSSPGIIGEVANTEAFF	TGCACCAGCAGCCCCGGTATTATAGGGGAAGTTGCGAACACTGAAGCTTTCTTT
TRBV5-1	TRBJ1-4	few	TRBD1	CASSFARGRNNEKLFF	TGCGCCAGCAGCTTCGCCAGGGGGCGAAATAATGAAAAACTGTTTTTT
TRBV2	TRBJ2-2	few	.	CARGTSNTGELFF	TGTGCCAGAGGGACTTCGAACACCGGGGAGCTGTTTTTT
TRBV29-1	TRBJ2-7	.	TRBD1	CSVARDRTAWEQYF	TGCAGCGTTGCAAGGGACAGGACCGCCTGGGAGCAGTACTTC
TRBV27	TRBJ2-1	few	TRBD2	CASSFLGTSIMNEQFF	TGTGCCAGCAGTTTTCTCGGGACTAGTATTATGAATGAGCAGTTCTTC
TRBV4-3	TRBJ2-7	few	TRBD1	CASSQESPGGEQYF	TGCGCCAGCAGCCAAGAGTCGCCAGGGGGCGAGCAGTACTTC
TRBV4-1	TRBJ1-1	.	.	CASSRIRTEMNTEAFF	TGCGCCAGCAGCCGCATACGGACAGAAATGAACACTGAAGCTTTCTTT
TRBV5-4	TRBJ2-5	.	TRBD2	CASSPNALAGAGGETQYF	TGTGCCAGCAGCCCAAACGCCCTAGCGGGAGCGGGGGGAGAGACCCAGTACTTC
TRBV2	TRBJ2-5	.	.	CASSSGSGVEETQYF	TGTGCCAGCAGCTCGGGCAGCGGAGTTGAAGAGACCCAGTACTTC
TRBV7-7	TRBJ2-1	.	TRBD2	CASSLGLAGNNEQFF	TGTGCTAGCAGTCTAGGGCTAGCGGGCAACAATGAGCAGTTCTTC
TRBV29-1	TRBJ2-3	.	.	CSVEQGRFTDTQYF	TGCAGCGTTGAACAGGGAAGGTTCACAGATACGCAGTATTTT